The 4 T cell receptor beta chains presented below share a single source sample, sequenced in a study of post-analysis software for immune sequencing data. Study-wide findings and caveats: TRBV segments more frequent in patients than in controls numbered about 5 and included TRBV5-6, TRBV5-1 and TRBV20-1.

Tagging with unique molecular identifiers was a feature of the TCR beta cDNA libraries. TCRdb passed the PCR reads through MiXCR, listing each CDR3 protein once. The sample yields approximately 460,000 distinct CDR3 sequences, 40% to 55% seen once. For these receptors, no antigen is known. Sequences were obtained from blood. The origin of the receptors is a girl aged 10 to 17 with multiple sclerosis.

The chain recombines TRBV7-3 with TRBJ2-1; tentative D call: TRBD1 (7 bases). The CDR3 spans 16 residues. Trimming took 5 bases from V and 4 from J, leaving 18 bases between them. Looked up from germline, CDR1 is SGHTA and CDR2 is FQGTGA. CDR3 coding DNA: TGTGCCAGCAGCCCCAATCAGGGGGGAGATTACAATGAGCAGTTCTTC. Amino acids: CASSPNQGGDYNEQFF.

The rearrangement joins TRBV20-1 to TRBJ1-5; D unresolved. CDR1 DFQATT and CDR2 SNEGSKA come from the germline V gene (reference sequence). Trimming took 6 bases from V and 0 from J, leaving 9 bases between them. The CDR3 contains 13 residues. In nucleotides, the CDR3 is TGCAGTGCGTGGGAAGATAGCAATCAGCCCCAGCATTTT. Translated: CSAWEDSNQPQHF.

This chain uses TRBV9 with TRBJ1-2, with D uncertain. Trimming removed 0 bases from V and 8 bases from J, with 14 bases in between. The CDR3 extends over 14 amino acids. Germline assignment: CDR1 SGDLS and CDR2 YYNGEE. CDR3 nucleotide sequence: TGTGCCAGCAGCGTAGCCATGGTGCCCTCCGGCTACACCTTC. Protein sequence: CASSVAMVPSGYTF.

This clonotype occurred a few times. The chain is built from TRBV6-1 and TRBJ1-2; D ambiguous. Trimming stripped 2 bases from V and 8 bases from J, with 12 bases between. Germline V gene sequence: CDR1 MNHNS, CDR2 SASEGT. This CDR3 is 13 amino acids long. CDR3 sequence reads: CASSENNRGGYTF. The DNA for the CDR3 is TGTGCCAGCAGTGAAAATAACAGAGGCGGCTACACCTTC.